This TCR beta chain stems from a study of Graves' ophthalmopathy and Graves' hyperthyroidism. Study results and limitations: Most expanded thyroid clonotypes above 0.001 frequency also appeared in blood.

For repertoire sequencing, the TCR beta CDR3 regions were amplified from RNA transcripts. Second-round multiplex PCR followed a first-round RT-PCR using HTBI primers. MiXCR, run by TCRdb on the multiplex PCR reads, gives a single entry per CDR3 protein. The sample contains hundreds of thousands of distinct CDR3 sequences, roughly 39% of which appear only once. Uncontrolled infections, pregnancy, lactation or other autoimmune diseases led to patient exclusion. CDR1 and CDR2 (germline): ENHRY, SYGVKD. This CDR3 has 18 amino acids. V dropped 10 bases and J dropped 0; count of bases not matched to a gene: 16. This clonotype was found once. Its cognate antigen is unknown.

This receptor was taken from an adult man with Graves' ophthalmopathy. Sequencing was done on a sample of peripheral blood. V usage is TRBV10-3 and J usage is TRBJ2-7, with 12 bases matching TRBD2. The DNA for the CDR3 is TGTGCCAGCAGGGACGAACTTGGACTAGCGGGGAGCTCCTACGAGCAGTACTTC. It specifies CASRDELGLAGSSYEQYF.